The text below deals with one T cell receptor beta chain. Original handling: Estimation of nucleated cell counts relied on the amplification of reference gene primers. Assay used: immunoSEQ multiplex PCR; TCRdb lists only in-frame clones, some missing. That table gives V, J and clone size, and the DNA gave D and trimming. The data hold over 150,000 clones, with almost 85% observed a single time. These data come from a study of blood T cell repertoires in COVID-19. For the study at large: COVID-19 samples, acute and convalescent, were from the United States, Italy and Spain. Sources were T cells, B-cell-depleted T cells, or PBMCs; the material itself was cDNA or gDNA.

Germline CDR1 and CDR2: SEHNR and FQNEAQ (reference sequence). V was shortened by 3 bases and J by 1 base, with 7 bases between the two germline ends. This CDR3 region has 13 residues. The sequenced material came from peripheral blood. The TCR originated in a man between 18 and 29 years old with active or convalescent COVID-19. V usage is TRBV7-9 and J usage is TRBJ2-7; D gene uncertain. CDR3 amino acids: CASSFAGSYEQYF. CDR3 bases: TGTGCCAGCAGCTTCGCAGGTTCCTACGAGCAGTACTTC.